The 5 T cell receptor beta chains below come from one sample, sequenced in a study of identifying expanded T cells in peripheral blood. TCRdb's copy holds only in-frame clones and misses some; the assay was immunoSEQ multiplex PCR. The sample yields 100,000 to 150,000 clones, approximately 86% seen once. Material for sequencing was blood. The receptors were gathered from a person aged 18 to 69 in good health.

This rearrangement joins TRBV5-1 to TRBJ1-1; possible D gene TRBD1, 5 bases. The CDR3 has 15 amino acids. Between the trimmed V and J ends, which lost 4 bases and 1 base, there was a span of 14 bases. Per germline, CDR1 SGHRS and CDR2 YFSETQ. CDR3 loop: CASSLVGDENTEAFF. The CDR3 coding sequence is TGCGCCAGCAGCCTGGTAGGGGACGAGAACACTGAAGCTTTCTTT.

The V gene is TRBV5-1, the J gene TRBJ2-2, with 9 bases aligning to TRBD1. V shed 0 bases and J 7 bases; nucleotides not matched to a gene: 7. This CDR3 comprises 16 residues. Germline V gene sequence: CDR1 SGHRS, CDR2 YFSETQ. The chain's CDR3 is CASSLVRDRESGELFF. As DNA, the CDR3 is TGCGCCAGCAGCTTGGTGAGGGACAGGGAGAGCGGGGAGCTGTTTTTT.

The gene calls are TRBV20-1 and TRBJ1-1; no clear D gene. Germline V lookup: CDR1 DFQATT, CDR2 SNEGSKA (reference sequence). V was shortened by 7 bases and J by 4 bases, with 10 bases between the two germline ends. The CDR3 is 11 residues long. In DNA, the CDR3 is TGCAGTGAGGAGGTTCTCACTGAAGCTTTCTTT. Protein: CSEEVLTEAFF.

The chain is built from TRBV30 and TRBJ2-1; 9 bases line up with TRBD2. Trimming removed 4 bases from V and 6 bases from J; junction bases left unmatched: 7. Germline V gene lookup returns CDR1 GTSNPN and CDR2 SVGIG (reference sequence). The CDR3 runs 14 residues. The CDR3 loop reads CAWIGRGGINEQFF. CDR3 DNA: TGTGCCTGGATAGGGCGGGGGGGAATCAATGAGCAGTTCTTC.

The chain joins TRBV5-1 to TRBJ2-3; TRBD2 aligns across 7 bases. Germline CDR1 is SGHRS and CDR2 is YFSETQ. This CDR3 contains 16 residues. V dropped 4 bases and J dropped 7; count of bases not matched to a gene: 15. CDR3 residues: CASSQSGAPRGYTQYF. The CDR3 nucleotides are TGCGCCAGCAGCCAGAGCGGGGCCCCCAGAGGCTATACGCAGTATTTT.